The source of this T cell receptor (beta chain) is a study of identical twins. TCRdb called the 5' RACE reads again in MiXCR, with one record for every CDR3 protein. The sample lists about 900,000 distinct CDR3 sequences; around an eighth were seen once. Per the germline V gene, CDR1 is MDHEN and CDR2 is SYDVKM. The CDR3 contains 11 residues. With 4 bases removed from V and 6 bases from J, the gap between germline ends came to 7 bases. In addition, the sample was reused for a study of yellow fever vaccine responses in identical twins.

This receptor was taken from a young woman in good health. The genes are TRBV28 and TRBJ2-7; a possible D gene is TRBD2 (6 bases). Material for sequencing was PBMCs. CDR3 nucleotide sequence: TGTGCCAGCAGTTGGGGGGTCGAGCAGTACTTC. The encoded protein is CASSWGVEQYF. The full variable domain, completed using reference TRBV28 and TRBJ2-7, is DVKVTQSSRYLVKRTGEKVFLECVQDMDHENMFWYRQDPGLGLRLIYFSYDVKMKEKGDIPEGYSVSREKKERFSLILESASTNQTSMYLCASSWGVEQYFGPGTRLTVT.